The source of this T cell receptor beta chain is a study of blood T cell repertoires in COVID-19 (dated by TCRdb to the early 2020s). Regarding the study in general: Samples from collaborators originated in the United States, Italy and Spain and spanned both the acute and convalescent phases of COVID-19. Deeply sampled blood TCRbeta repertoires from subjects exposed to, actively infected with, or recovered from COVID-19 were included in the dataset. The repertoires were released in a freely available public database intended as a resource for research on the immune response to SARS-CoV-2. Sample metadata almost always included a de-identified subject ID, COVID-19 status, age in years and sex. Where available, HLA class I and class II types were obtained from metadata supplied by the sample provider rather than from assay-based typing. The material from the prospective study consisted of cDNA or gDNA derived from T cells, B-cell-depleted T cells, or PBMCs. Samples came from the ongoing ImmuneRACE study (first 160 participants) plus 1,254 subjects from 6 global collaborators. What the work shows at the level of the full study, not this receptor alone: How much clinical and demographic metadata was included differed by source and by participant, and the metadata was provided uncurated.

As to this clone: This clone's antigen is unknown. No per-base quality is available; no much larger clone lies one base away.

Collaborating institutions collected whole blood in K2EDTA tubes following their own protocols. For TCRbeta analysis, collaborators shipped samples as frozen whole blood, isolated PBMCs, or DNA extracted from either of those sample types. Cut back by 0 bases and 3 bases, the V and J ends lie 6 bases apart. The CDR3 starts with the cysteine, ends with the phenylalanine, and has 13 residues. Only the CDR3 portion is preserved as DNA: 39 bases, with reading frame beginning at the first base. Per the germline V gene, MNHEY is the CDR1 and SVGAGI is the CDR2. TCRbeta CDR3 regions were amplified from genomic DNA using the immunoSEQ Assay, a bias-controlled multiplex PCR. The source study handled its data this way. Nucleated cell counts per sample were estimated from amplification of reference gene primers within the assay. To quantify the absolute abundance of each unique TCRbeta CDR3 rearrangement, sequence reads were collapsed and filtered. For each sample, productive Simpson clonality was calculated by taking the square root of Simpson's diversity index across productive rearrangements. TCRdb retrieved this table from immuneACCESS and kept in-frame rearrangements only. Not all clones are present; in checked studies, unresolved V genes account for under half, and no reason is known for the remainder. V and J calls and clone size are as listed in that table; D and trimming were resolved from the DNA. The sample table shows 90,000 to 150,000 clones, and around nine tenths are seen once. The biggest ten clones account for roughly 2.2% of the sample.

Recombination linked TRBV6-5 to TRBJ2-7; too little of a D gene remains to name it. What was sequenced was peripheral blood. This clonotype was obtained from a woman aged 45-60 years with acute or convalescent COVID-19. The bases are TGTGCCAGCAGTTACTCGTACTTCTACGAGCAGTACTTC. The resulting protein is CASSYSYFYEQYF.